A selection of T cell receptor beta chains follows, all from one sample in a study of CD8+CD57+ T cells in acquired aplastic anemia. MiXCR was run by TCRdb on the reads, yielding one entry per CDR3 protein. The sample includes over 150,000 distinct CDR3 sequences, around 45% seen only once; the top ten take under 1.2%. Source material: sorted CD4+, CD8+, or CD8+CD57+ T cells (not recorded which) from PBMCs. The origin of the receptors is a human donor in good health. CDR3s include the opening cysteine and the closing phenylalanine or tryptophan. The D gene is left open where the match is weak. Size is stated for part of the rows, as once, few or many counts, or as a class when the clone is expanded.

TRBV20-1	TRBJ2-7	TRBD2	13	.	TGCAGTGCTATTTTAGCGGGATGGGACGAGCAGTACTTC	CSAILAGWDEQYF
TRBV29-1	TRBJ1-2	TRBD1	16	.	TGCAGCGTTGTCGGACGAGGACAGGGGGACCTCTATGGCTACACCTTC	CSVVGRGQGDLYGYTF
TRBV15	TRBJ1-5	TRBD1	14	few	TGTGCCACCAGTCCGACAGGGATATACCAGCCCCAGCATTTT	CATSPTGIYQPQHF
TRBV15	TRBJ1-2	TRBD1	14	.	TGTGCCACCAGCATAGACAGGGGAGGCTATGGCTACACCTTC	CATSIDRGGYGYTF
TRBV10-3	TRBJ2-7	TRBD2	15	.	TGTGCCATCAGTGGAGTTAGCGGGATTACCTACGAGCAGTACTTC	CAISGVSGITYEQYF
TRBV10-3	TRBJ2-5	TRBD1	15	many	TGTGCCATCAGTGACCGGACAGGGCTAAAAGAGACCCAGTACTTC	CAISDRTGLKETQYF
TRBV3-1	TRBJ2-3	.	14	.	TGTGCCAGCAGCCAAGTTGACGACACAGATACGCAGTATTTT	CASSQVDDTDTQYF
TRBV15	TRBJ1-1	.	12	.	TGTGCCACCAGCACCCTAGGGCTGTCAGCTTTCTTT	CATSTLGLSAFF
TRBV2	TRBJ2-5	.	12	once	TGTGCCAGCAGTGAATTCAGTGAGACCCAGTACTTC	CASSEFSETQYF
TRBV28	TRBJ2-2	TRBD2	15	.	TGTGCCAGCAGTTCGGGCGGGAGGGGCACCGGGGAGCTGTTTTTT	CASSSGGRGTGELFF
TRBV7-9	TRBJ1-1	TRBD1	15	.	TGTGCCAGCAGCCAGGACAGGGGGCGATATACTGAAGCTTTCTTT	CASSQDRGRYTEAFF
TRBV19	TRBJ1-5	.	15	.	TGTGCCAGTAGTATAGCGCAGGGACCAAATCAGCCCCAGCATTTT	CASSIAQGPNQPQHF
TRBV15	TRBJ1-2	.	12	.	TGTGCCACCAGCAGAGGGGGTTCTCGCTGCACCTTC	CATSRGGSRCTF
TRBV30	TRBJ2-2	.	13	few	TGTGCCTGGAGTGTTAAGAACACCGGGGAGCTGTTTTTT	CAWSVKNTGELFF
TRBV10-3	TRBJ2-3	.	11	.	TGTGCCATCGGGGGGGGCGGTACGCAGTATTTT	CAIGGGGTQYF
TRBV5-6	TRBJ1-6	.	17	.	TGTGCCAGCAGCTCGCTGGACCGAAGCTCCTATAATTCACCCCTCCACTTT	CASSSLDRSSYNSPLHF
TRBV6-1	TRBJ1-2	.	12	many	TGTGCCAGCAGGGCTCGTAACTATGGCTACACCTTC	CASRARNYGYTF
TRBV4-2	TRBJ1-2	TRBD1	13	.	TGTGCCAGCAGTCCTACAGGGGGAGCGGGCTACACCTTC	CASSPTGGAGYTF
TRBV7-2	TRBJ2-1	.	14	many	TGTGCCAGCAGCTTAACGGGTCCTTACAATGAGCAGTTCTTC	CASSLTGPYNEQFF
TRBV5-8	TRBJ2-7	TRBD1	14	many	TGTGCCACTCAGGGGACAGGGGGATTCTACGAGCAGTACTTC	CATQGTGGFYEQYF
TRBV4-2	TRBJ2-7	.	16	.	TGTGCCAGCAGCCAAGGGAGGGGGTACGCACACTACGAGCAGTACTTC	CASSQGRGYAHYEQYF
TRBV19	TRBJ2-7	.	13	.	TGTGCCAGTAGTTTACAGGGCAGGTACGAGCAGTACTTC	CASSLQGRYEQYF
TRBV12-5	TRBJ2-5	.	16	few	TGTGCTAGTGGTTTGATTTTCAGAGGAGTCCAAGAGACCCAGTACTTC	CASGLIFRGVQETQYF
TRBV2	TRBJ1-5	.	15	few	TGTGCCAGCAGTCTAACCCAAACTGACAATCAGCCCCAGCATTTT	CASSLTQTDNQPQHF
TRBV10-1	TRBJ2-3	.	16	.	TGCGCCAGCAGTGAGTTGGGTAGGGACGACACAGATACGCAGTATTTT	CASSELGRDDTDTQYF
TRBV7-7	TRBJ2-5	.	13	.	TGTGCTAGCAGCAAAGGGGGAAAAGAGACCCAGTACTTC	CASSKGGKETQYF
TRBV19	TRBJ1-5	.	16	many	TGTGCCAGTAGTATGGGACCTAGGTGGATTAATCAGCCCCAGCATTTT	CASSMGPRWINQPQHF